The 4 T cell receptor beta chains listed next were all sequenced from one sample in a study of human T cells and chemical hapten exposure. TCRdb used MiXCR to reprocess the RACE reads, holding one entry per CDR3 protein. The sample has approximately 80,000 distinct CDR3 sequences; 7.5% to 9.5% are singletons. The time point here: patch test 1, 2 weeks after DPC sensitization. Treatment denoted: therapeutic diphenylcyclopropenone sensitization with weekly scalp DPC. The material was whole blood, obtained in connection with sensitization to the hapten diphenylcyclopropenone (DPC). These TCRs come from a woman in her twenties or thirties with alopecia areata. Some clones in this sample may be carry-over from other donors' samples.

The sample holds a few counts of this clonotype. This chain joins TRBV29-1 and TRBJ2-7, with a tentative D call TRBD1 (5 bases). CDR3 length: 13 residues. Germline CDR1 SQVTM, CDR2 ANQGSEA. Deletions cut 4 bases from V and 0 bases from J, with 10 bases between. CDR3 amino acids: CSVVDSISYEQYF. The DNA for the CDR3 is TGCAGCGTTGTAGACAGTATCTCCTACGAGCAGTACTTC.

This clonotype was seen repeatedly, ten times or more. This sequence joins TRBV7-8 and TRBJ2-3, with a weak D call TRBD2 (5 bases). Germline CDR1 and CDR2: SGHVS and FQNEAQ. There are 17 residues in the CDR3. V lost 1 base, J lost 2 bases, and 16 bases lay in between. The CDR3 is CASSLGIGRGATDTQYF. The CDR3, as DNA: TGTGCCAGCAGCTTAGGCATAGGGAGAGGAGCCACAGATACGCAGTATTTT.

This clonotype turned up a few times. J is TRBJ2-6 and V is TRBV19, with D perhaps TRBD1 (5 bases). The germline V gene encodes CDR1 LNHDA and CDR2 SQIVND (reference sequence). Trimming took off 3 bases at V and 9 bases at J, with 15 bases between the two ends. The CDR3 contains 15 residues. CDR3 bases: TGTGCCAGTAGTATCCGATCAGACAGCTACAACGTCCTGACTTTC. Protein: CASSIRSDSYNVLTF.

This clonotype was seen many times. The rearrangement joins TRBV27 to TRBJ1-1, with 8 bases fitting TRBD1. Germline V gene data show CDR1 as MNHEY and CDR2 as SMNVEV (reference sequence). The CDR3 length is 13 residues. The V gene end was trimmed by 7 bases and the J gene end by 3 bases; junction bases not matched to a gene: 4. The CDR3 DNA reads as TGTGCCAGCACCCAACAGGGGGACACTGAAGCTTTCTTT. Protein sequence: CASTQQGDTEAFF.